The clone carrying this TCR beta chain was seen only a few times. What it binds is unknown. These data belong to a study of Ad26.COV2.S vaccination and SARS-CoV-2 variants. Turning to the study itself: Ad26.COV2.S, an intramuscular injection, was given once or twice 56 days apart.

Study-level results: Across vaccine and placebo recipients, the breadth of non-spike TCRs was similar.

The treatment: over 15 received Ad26.COV2.S at low or high dose, single or two shots; about 5 received placebo; per-sample allocation not given. Following the first vaccine or placebo injection, samples were taken on day 63. An Ad26 vector expressing Wuhan-strain SARS-CoV-2 spike constituted the vaccine. The data were produced by immunoSEQ multiplex PCR, yet TCRdb's version contains in-frame clones alone and is incomplete. The table lists approximately 480,000 clones, roughly 89% of them singletons, with roughly 13% in the top ten. V was cut by 4 bases and J by 0 bases, with 9 bases left in between. Germline V CDR1 and CDR2: SNHLY, FYNNEI. This CDR3 is built from 14 residues.

The source was peripheral blood, collected in a trial of Ad26.COV2.S vaccine versus placebo. This chain links TRBV2 with TRBJ2-5, with unresolved D. The TCR originated in a person between 18 and 59 years old who received the Ad26.COV2.S COVID-19 vaccine or a placebo. The CDR3 sequence is CASSVEPYQETQYF. For the CDR3, the DNA is TGTGCCAGCAGTGTCGAACCATACCAAGAGACCCAGTACTTC.